The clone carrying this TCR beta chain appeared once. Its antigen is still unknown. This record comes from a study of Tregs in tolerant kidney transplant recipients. Whole-study context: CD4+CD25+CD127- cells came from approximately 3-day belatacept mixed lymphocyte reactions, some with roughly five-day graft donor restimulation.

The CDR3 totals 11 residues. V lost 5 bases, J lost 7 bases, and 6 bases lay in between. Germline CDR1 and CDR2: MNHEY and SMNVEV (reference sequence). Overall study results and limits: The small number of patients limits these findings pending further validation. The most relevant donor-specific Treg TCRbeta repertoire apparently came from expansion with activated donor B cells.

The table came from immunoSEQ multiplex PCR; TCRdb's copy has only in-frame clones and leaves some out. The data hold 25,000 to 35,000 clones, with 82% observed a single time. The source material was Tregs from blood cultured with allogeneic cells. The TCR was taken from a human donor in good health. This chain connects TRBV27 to TRBJ2-1; D is uncertain. The CDR3 DNA sequence: TGTGCCAGCAGTAGGAGAAATGAGCAGTTCTTC. Translation: CASSRRNEQFF.